This TCR beta chain was captured by sequencing in a study of cytomegalovirus exposure and HLA in healthy donors. Findings of the study overall: Upon later analysis, HLA-associated TCR beta chains proved more clonally expanded than other, equally common chains. The study flagged about 160 TCR beta chains as cytomegalovirus-associated. Links to common viral pathogens appeared, in a later analysis, for several of the most significant clusters.

Use of 60 Vbeta and 13 Jbeta primers characterized the PCR. Assay: immunoSEQ multiplex PCR; the TCRdb copy retains only in-frame clones and omits some. The sample consists of about 190,000 clones, around four fifths of them appearing once. On this clone: The antigen is unknown.

V was clipped by 0 bases and J by 1 base; unmatched bases: 1. CDR3 length: 15 residues. Germline-derived CDR1 and CDR2 are SGHNT and YYREEE (reference sequence). The receptor was isolated from a woman between 18 and 29 years old in good health and CMV-seronegative. The sequenced sample consisted of PBMCs. V gene TRBV5-4 combines with J gene TRBJ1-5, with 7 bases aligning to TRBD1. In DNA, the CDR3 is TGTGCCAGCAGCTTGGAGGGGGCGAGCAATCAGCCCCAGCATTTT. Translated, it gives CASSLEGASNQPQHF. The variable domain in full, completed from reference TRBV5-4 and TRBJ1-5, reads ETGVTQSPTHLIKTRGQQVTLRCSSQSGHNTVSWYQQALGQGPQFIFQYYREEENGRGNFPPRFSGLQFPNYSSELNVNALELDDSALYLCASSLEGASNQPQHFGDGTRLSIL.